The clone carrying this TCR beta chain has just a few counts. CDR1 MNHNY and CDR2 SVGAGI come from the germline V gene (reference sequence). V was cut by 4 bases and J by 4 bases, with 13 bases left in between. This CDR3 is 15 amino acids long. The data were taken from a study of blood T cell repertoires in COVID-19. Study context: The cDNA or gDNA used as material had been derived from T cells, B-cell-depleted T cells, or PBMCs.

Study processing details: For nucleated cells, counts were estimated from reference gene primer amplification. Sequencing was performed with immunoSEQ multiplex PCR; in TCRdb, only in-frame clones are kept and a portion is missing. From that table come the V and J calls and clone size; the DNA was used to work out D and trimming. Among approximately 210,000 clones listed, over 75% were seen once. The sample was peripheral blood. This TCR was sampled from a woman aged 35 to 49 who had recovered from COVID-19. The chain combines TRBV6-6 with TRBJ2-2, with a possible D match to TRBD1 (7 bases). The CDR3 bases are TGTGCCAGCAGTTTTAACAGGGGAGGCACCGGGGAGCTGTTTTTT. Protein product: CASSFNRGGTGELFF.